These 14 T cell receptor beta chains were all obtained from the same sample, sequenced in a study of shared clonotypes between healthy human individuals. Sequenced by immunoSEQ multiplex PCR; TCRdb stores in-frame clones only, minus some. The sample shows about 2.4 million clones, over 85% of them seen only once. The sequencing sample was made of naive CD4+ T cells from PBMCs. Subset meaning: CD45RA+ positively selected. Source of these receptors: a man between 18 and 35 years old in good health. Some clones in this sample may be carry-over from other donors' samples.

The V and J genes are TRBV27 and TRBJ2-3; a possible D gene is TRBD2 (6 bases). The CDR3 spans 13 residues. V lost 4 bases, J lost 2 bases, and 7 bases lay in between. Germline assignment: CDR1 MNHEY and CDR2 SMNVEV (reference sequence). This CDR3 is CASSSDYTDTQYF. In DNA form, the CDR3 reads TGTGCCAGCAGTTCGGACTACACAGATACGCAGTATTTT.

This rearrangement joins TRBV2 to TRBJ1-1, with D unclear. Germline V lookup: CDR1 SNHLY, CDR2 FYNNEI. The ends were cut back, 4 bases at V and 4 bases at J, with 13 bases in the middle. This CDR3 is built from 14 residues. CDR3 DNA: TGTGCCAGCAGTGGCTTATCGGGGATCACTGAAGCTTTCTTT. This gives the protein CASSGLSGITEAFF.

The J gene is TRBJ2-1, the V gene TRBV10-3; the D gene is possibly TRBD2 (6 bases). V was clipped by 4 bases and J by 15 bases, with 13 bases between them. The germline V gene encodes CDR1 ENHRY and CDR2 SYGVKD. The CDR3 totals 11 residues. CDR3 coding DNA: TGTGCCATCAGTGTCTCGGGGAGGCTGTTCTTC. Encoded protein: CAISVSGRLFF.

About this clone: Other DNA sequences of this sample code for an identical CDR3. J is TRBJ2-1 and V is TRBV7-2; TRBD2 aligns across 8 bases. CDR3 length: 15 amino acids. Per the germline V gene, CDR1 is SGHTA and CDR2 is FQGNSA. Trimming took 6 bases from V and 1 from J; bases not matched to a gene: 5. CDR3 sequence reads: CASSRSGSSYNEQFF. The CDR3 DNA reads TGTGCCAGCAGTCGAAGCGGGAGTTCCTACAATGAGCAGTTCTTC.

The J gene is TRBJ1-2, the V gene TRBV19; D is uncertain. The CDR3 sequence is 15 residues long. The V gene's germline CDR1 is LNHDA and CDR2 SQIVND (reference sequence). V was trimmed by 3 bases and J by 0 bases, leaving 11 bases between them. The CDR3 spells CASSIGSVANYGYTF. The DNA for the CDR3 is TGTGCCAGTAGTATTGGGTCTGTAGCTAACTATGGCTACACCTTC.

The V and J genes are TRBV9 and TRBJ1-3; no reliable D call. Germline V gene sequence: CDR1 SGDLS, CDR2 YYNGEE. The CDR3 is 14 amino acids. The V end lost 3 bases, the J end lost 6 bases, and 13 bases lay between the germline ends. CDR3 sequence reads: CASSAGLRENTIYF. CDR3 DNA: TGTGCCAGCAGCGCCGGGCTTCGGGAAAACACCATATATTTT.

The chain uses TRBV5-1 and TRBJ2-7; 8 bases fit TRBD2. The CDR3 sequence is 17 residues long. V shed 3 bases, J shed 2 bases, and the junction held 13 bases outside the gene matches. Germline CDR1 and CDR2: SGHRS and YFSETQ. CDR3 bases: TGCGCCAGCAGCTCTACCCCGGCCAGCGGGAGTCCCTACGAGCAGTACTTC. This codes for CASSSTPASGSPYEQYF.

The chain combines TRBV7-2 with TRBJ2-5, with D perhaps TRBD2 (7 bases). Trimming stripped 1 base from V and 5 bases from J, with 17 bases between. The CDR3 sequence is 16 residues long. The germline V gene has CDR1 SGHTA and CDR2 FQGNSA. This CDR3 is CASSLVGRGGTETQYF. As DNA, the CDR3 is TGTGCCAGCAGCTTAGTGGGAAGGGGGGGGACCGAGACCCAGTACTTC.

The rearrangement links TRBV5-1 to TRBJ1-1, with 8 bases identical to TRBD1. Germline CDR1 reads SGHRS; CDR2 reads YFSETQ. The CDR3 runs 16 residues. Trimming took 4 bases from V and 4 from J; bases not matched to a gene: 12. CDR3 protein: CASSPNAGGSGTEAFF. The CDR3 DNA sequence: TGCGCCAGCAGCCCGAACGCAGGGGGCTCAGGCACTGAAGCTTTCTTT.

The chain has TRBV15 and TRBJ2-3; D may correspond to TRBD1 or TRBD2 (5 bases each). This CDR3 has 16 amino acids. Germline V gene sequence: CDR1 LNHNV, CDR2 YYDKDF (reference sequence). V lost 0 bases and J 2 bases, leaving 12 bases between the germline ends. This CDR3 is CATSRDDGGYTDTQYF. CDR3 nucleotide sequence: TGTGCCACCAGCAGAGATGATGGGGGATACACAGATACGCAGTATTTT.

The chain carries TRBV6-5 and TRBJ1-2; D unresolved. V was clipped by 2 bases and J by 0 bases, with 13 bases between them. The CDR3 sequence is 16 residues long. Germline V gene sequence: CDR1 MNHEY, CDR2 SVGAGI. CDR3 DNA: TGTGCCAGCAGTTACCGGGCGCTGGACTCTAACTATGGCTACACCTTC. Protein: CASSYRALDSNYGYTF.

The V gene is TRBV11-3, the J gene TRBJ1-1, with a weak D call TRBD1 (5 bases). The CDR3 runs to 14 residues. Looked up from germline, CDR1 is SGHNT and CDR2 is YENEEA. Trimming took off 2 bases at V and 11 bases at J, with 18 bases between the two ends. The CDR3 nucleotides read TGTGCCAGCAGCTTAACCGGGACTCACACAAAGGCTTTCTTT. Translation gives CASSLTGTHTKAFF. Full variable domain (missing parts from reference TRBV11-3 and TRBJ1-1): EAGVVQSPRYKIIEKKQPVAFWCNPISGHNTLYWYLQNLGQGPELLIRYENEEAVDDSQLPKDRFSAERLKGVDSTLKIQPAELGDSAVYLCASSLTGTHTKAFFGQGTRLTVV.

This clone was recorded once. The chain is built from TRBV19 and TRBJ2-7; D perhaps matches TRBD2 (6 bases). Deletions cut 5 bases from V and 0 bases from J, with 14 bases between. The CDR3 is made up of 15 amino acids. The germline V gene has CDR1 LNHDA and CDR2 SQIVND (reference sequence). CDR3 DNA sequence: TGTGCCAGTAGTGCAGGGAGGAGGGGCTCCTACGAGCAGTACTTC. Translation gives CASSAGRRGSYEQYF. The variable domain in full, completed from reference TRBV19 and TRBJ2-7, reads DGGITQSPKYLFRKEGQNVTLSCEQNLNHDAMYWYRQDPGQGLRLIYYSQIVNDFQKGDIAEGYSVSREKKESFPLTVTSAQKNPTAFYLCASSAGRRGSYEQYFGPGTRLTVT.

On this clone: Other DNA sequences of this sample code for an identical CDR3. This chain uses TRBV7-2 with TRBJ1-3; the D gene is possibly TRBD1 (5 bases). With 2 bases removed from V and 1 base from J, the gap between germline ends came to 6 bases. Germline loops: CDR1 SGHTA, CDR2 FQGNSA. The CDR3 consists of 14 residues. The CDR3 is CASSLPGSGNTIYF. CDR3 nucleotide sequence: TGTGCCAGCAGCTTACCAGGGTCTGGAAACACCATATATTTT.